This T cell receptor (beta chain) was identified during a study of molecular identifiers for immune sequencing clone quantification. The overall study: RNA, taken in replicates from around 20,000 or 100,000 naive CD8 cells, was split five ways, with four sequenced.

A CD8+CD4-CCR7+CD45RA+ gate was used to sort naive CD8 T cells. The V gene lost 5 bases and the J gene lost 3 bases, with 11 bases spanning the gap. This CDR3 has 13 residues. This clonotype has at least ten counts. A single record per CDR3 protein comes from TCRdb applying MiXCR to the PCR reads. The sample has approximately 680,000 distinct CDR3 sequences, approximately 24% seen once. This clonotype was sampled from a human donor in good health. Some libraries in this study had Jurkat cell RNA spiked in. The chain is built from TRBV12-3 or TRBV12-4 and TRBJ2-7; possibly TRBD1 for D (5 bases). Source material: naive CD8+ T cells from blood, with Jurkat cell RNA spiked in. Subset meaning: FACS-sorted CD8+CD4-CCR7+CD45RA+ naive T cells. For the CDR3, the DNA is TGTGCCAGCAGTCCTCCCGACAGCTACGAGCAGTACTTC. Protein: CASSPPDSYEQYF.